This T cell receptor beta chain was documented in a study of CD8 T cells in Susac syndrome. Looking at the study overall: When blood was drawn, the patients with Susac syndrome were therapy-naive, on corticosteroids, or on intravenous immunoglobulin alone.

Regarding the study as a whole: Expansion of clones was not seen in the CD4+ T cell repertoires of Susac syndrome.

Per germline, CDR1 SGHAT and CDR2 FQDESV (reference sequence). Unmatched junction bases numbered 6, after V lost 4 bases and J lost 4 bases. The CDR3 loop spans 14 amino acids. A note on this clonotype: No antigen is known for it.

TCR beta sequencing was performed on blood CD8+ and CD4+ T cells. A quantity of about 0.5 to 1 ug RNA underwent reverse transcription using random hexamers. With immunoSEQ multiplex PCR, TCR beta CDR3 was amplified across 54 Vbeta and 13 Jbeta. From the immunoSEQ multiplex PCR reads, TCRdb called clonotypes with MiXCR, one entry per CDR3 protein. The data contain some 200,000 distinct CDR3 sequences, approximately 96% of them seen just once; the ten biggest clones take up approximately 0.1%. The TCR comes from a human donor with Susac syndrome. The chain carries TRBV11-1 and TRBJ2-5, with TRBD1 matching 7 bases. Sequenced sample: CD4+ T cells from PBMCs. CDR3 coding DNA: TGTGCCAGCAGCTCCAGGACAGGTCTAGAGACCCAGTACTTC. The encoded protein is CASSSRTGLETQYF. The variable domain in full, with the rest retrieved from reference TRBV11-1 and TRBJ2-5, is EAEVAQSPRYKITEKSQAVAFWCDPISGHATLYWYRQILGQGPELLVQFQDESVVDDSQLPKDRFSAERLKGVDSTLKIQPAELGDSAMYLCASSSRTGLETQYFGPGTRLLVL.